One sample yielded the 20 T cell receptor beta chains listed below, sequenced in a study of CXCR3-negative and CXCR3-positive naive CD8 T cells. With UMI labels, 5' RACE was used to prepare the TRB cDNA libraries. TCRdb reprocessed the 5' RACE reads and reports one entry per CDR3 protein, with no DNA. Its clone listing holds approximately 40,000 distinct CDR3 sequences. The material sequenced was memory CD8+ T cells from blood. These receptors came from a human donor in good health. Some clones in this sample may be carry-over from other donors' samples.

The V call is TRBV20-1, the J call TRBJ1-1. This CDR3 has 13 amino acids. From germline, CDR1 is DFQATT and CDR2 SNEGSKA (reference sequence). CDR3 sequence: CSARDLKNTEAFF.

V is TRBV5-1 and J is TRBJ2-7; TCRdb outputs TRBD1, but without DNA this stays unchecked. The germline V gene has CDR1 SGHRS and CDR2 YFSETQ. This CDR3 comprises 14 residues. This chain's CDR3 is CASSLAWGTYEQYF.

This sequence joins TRBV4-3 and TRBJ2-5; TCRdb's D call of TRBD1 is untestable without DNA. From germline, CDR1 is LGHNA and CDR2 YSLEER. The length of the CDR3 is 16 residues. The CDR3 spells CASSQGPGSGQETQYF.

This chain joins TRBV6-2 or TRBV6-3 and TRBJ1-5. Per germline, CDR1 MNHEY and CDR2 SVGEGT. The CDR3 is made up of 15 amino acids. The CDR3 loop reads CASSYTAGPNQPQHF.

The rearrangement links TRBV27 to TRBJ1-6; TCRdb returns TRBD1, unconfirmable since there is no DNA. Germline V gene sequence: CDR1 MNHEY, CDR2 SMNVEV (reference sequence). The CDR3 spans 17 residues. This chain's CDR3 is CASSSPIPQGMNSPLHF.

The V gene is TRBV7-2, the J gene TRBJ2-3. The CDR3 is 14 amino acids. Germline V lookup: CDR1 SGHTA, CDR2 FQGNSA. The CDR3 loop is CASSHSAYTDTQYF.

The gene calls are TRBV6-1 and TRBJ1-1; TCRdb's D call of TRBD1 is untestable without DNA. This CDR3 is 14 amino acids long. Germline-derived CDR1 and CDR2 are MNHNS and SASEGT. The CDR3 is CATQTGAGYTEAFF.

The rearrangement links TRBV29-1 to TRBJ2-1; with no DNA, the TCRdb D assignment of TRBD1 cannot be verified. CDR1 and CDR2 (germline): SQVTM, ANQGSEA. The CDR3 has 14 amino acids. The CDR3 sequence: CSVSRGADGNEQFF.

The V gene is TRBV28, the J gene TRBJ2-2. The CDR3 length is 14 residues. From germline, CDR1 is MDHEN and CDR2 SYDVKM. This CDR3 is CASSLSDDTGELFF.

This chain links TRBV6-4 with TRBJ2-3; TCRdb reports TRBD1, a call that lacks DNA to check it against. The CDR3 is 15 amino acids. CDR1 and CDR2 (germline): MRHNA, SNTAGT. CDR3 region: CAGSDSGGTTDTQYF.

CDR3 region: CSVLAGELAYNEQFF. This chain uses TRBV29-1 with TRBJ2-1; TCRdb names TRBD2, which stays unverified in the absence of DNA. Germline V lookup: CDR1 SQVTM, CDR2 ANQGSEA. The CDR3 spans 15 residues.

The chain is built from TRBV6-6 and TRBJ2-7. CDR1 and CDR2 (germline): MNHNY, SVGAGI (reference sequence). The CDR3 sequence is 18 residues long. The CDR3 region is CASSYSTVGNEDPYEQYF.

The rearrangement uses TRBV12-5 and TRBJ1-5; TCRdb calls TRBD1, which cannot be checked without DNA. The CDR3 covers 15 residues. Germline V CDR1 and CDR2: LGHNT, FRNRAP. CDR3 in amino acids: CASGTDRGGNQPQHF.

The CDR3 spells CASSWTENTGELFF. The chain combines TRBV5-6 with TRBJ2-2. The CDR3 runs to 14 residues. The V gene's germline CDR1 is SGHDT and CDR2 YYEEEE.

CDR3 amino acids: CASSFGPNNEQFF. V and J are TRBV6-2 or TRBV6-3 and TRBJ2-1. The CDR3 length is 13 residues. Per germline, CDR1 MNHEY and CDR2 SVGEGT.

The rearrangement joins TRBV4-1 to TRBJ2-2; TCRdb outputs TRBD2, but without DNA this stays unchecked. In germline, CDR1 is MGHRA, CDR2 YSYEKL. The CDR3 is 19 amino acids. CDR3 sequence: CASSQDGAWTSEFTGELFF.

V and J are TRBV5-5 and TRBJ1-1. This CDR3 contains 16 residues. In germline, CDR1 is SGHKS, CDR2 YYEKEE (reference sequence). The CDR3 loop reads CASSLALQTPNTEAFF.

The chain carries TRBV28 and TRBJ2-7; TCRdb outputs TRBD1, but without DNA this stays unchecked. The V gene's germline CDR1 is MDHEN and CDR2 SYDVKM. The CDR3 length is 15 residues. Here the CDR3 reads CASSSGTGYYYEQYF.

The genes are TRBV6-2 or TRBV6-3 and TRBJ2-3; with no DNA, the TCRdb D assignment of TRBD2 cannot be verified. From germline, CDR1 is MNHEY and CDR2 SVGEGT. This CDR3 comprises 17 residues. CDR3 region: CASRSSGNLLSTDTQYF.

The chain combines TRBV7-8 with TRBJ1-5; checking the TCRdb D call of TRBD1 is not possible without DNA. The CDR3 spans 15 residues. Germline V gene lookup returns CDR1 SGHVS and CDR2 FQNEAQ. The CDR3 sequence is CASSTGQGARWPQHF.